Each of the 22 T cell receptor beta chains below was sequenced from the same sample in a study of immune evolution from preneoplasia to lung adenocarcinoma. Assay used: immunoSEQ multiplex PCR; TCRdb lists only in-frame clones, some missing. Of approximately 3,700 clones detected, 70% to 90% appear once; the ten largest clones hold roughly 5.2%. The sequenced sample was FFPE minimally invasive lung adenocarcinoma tissue. The receptors stem from a donor of 70 years or more with lung adenocarcinoma.

The chain uses TRBV29-1 and TRBJ1-2; 9 nucleotides line up with TRBD1. The CDR3 runs 12 residues. The junction had 1 base not matched to a gene; V was cut back by 6 bases and J by 2 bases. Germline V gene sequence: CDR1 SQVTM, CDR2 ANQGSEA. This chain's CDR3 is CSVTGGNYGYTF. The DNA for the CDR3 is TGCAGCGTGACAGGGGGGAACTATGGCTACACCTTC.

The chain couples TRBV7-9 to TRBJ2-5; the D is unclear. The ends were cut back, 4 bases at V and 6 bases at J, with 9 bases in the middle. Germline assignment: CDR1 SEHNR and CDR2 FQNEAQ (reference sequence). The CDR3 covers 12 residues. CDR3 nucleotides: TGTGCCAGCAGCTCAAACGAGCAGACCCAGTACTTC. Its translation is CASSSNEQTQYF.

This clone rates as large. This rearrangement joins TRBV7-2 to TRBJ2-1; 8 bases agree with TRBD2. J gave up 8 bases and V 5 bases, and 8 bases lay outside the gene matches. The V gene's germline CDR1 is SGHTA and CDR2 FQGNSA. This CDR3 comprises 14 residues. CDR3 loop: CASSRERERYEQFF. In DNA, the CDR3 is TGTGCCAGCAGCCGGGAGCGGGAGCGATATGAGCAGTTCTTC.

This rearrangement joins TRBV4-3 to TRBJ1-5; D uncertain. Trimming shortened V by 1 base and J by 0 bases, and 19 bases separated the two germline ends. The CDR3 spans 19 residues. Germline V gene data show CDR1 as LGHNA and CDR2 as YSLEER. DNA of the CDR3: TGCGCCAGCAGCCAAGTCCGCGCCGGCCAAACAAATAGCAATCAGCCCCAGCATTTT. Its translation is CASSQVRAGQTNSNQPQHF.

The chain recombines TRBV4-2 with TRBJ2-5; D call uncertain. The CDR3 has 13 residues. Germline V CDR1 and CDR2: LGHNA, YNFKEQ. Between the trimmed V and J ends, which lost 0 bases and 7 bases, there was a span of 9 bases. The CDR3 DNA reads TGTGCCAGCAGCCAAGATCCCGTCGGGACCCAGTACTTC. Protein: CASSQDPVGTQYF.

This sequence joins TRBV10-1 and TRBJ2-2; possible D gene TRBD1, 5 bases. This CDR3 comprises 13 residues. Trimming took 10 bases from V and 4 from J, leaving 13 bases between them. From germline, CDR1 is WNHNN and CDR2 SYGVQD (reference sequence). The CDR3 DNA reads as TGCGCCACCAGGGCCTACCTCACCGGGGAGCTGTTTTTT. The encoded protein is CATRAYLTGELFF.

The chain uses TRBV7-9 and TRBJ2-7; tentative D call: TRBD2 (6 bases). The CDR3 totals 13 residues. Deletions cut 5 bases from V and 4 bases from J, with 12 bases between. From germline, CDR1 is SEHNR and CDR2 FQNEAQ (reference sequence). For the CDR3, the DNA is TGTGCCAGCAGCCCACTACGGGGGTACGAGCAGTACTTC. This gives the protein CASSPLRGYEQYF.

In its sample, this clone was seen a few times. The V call is TRBV10-1, the J call TRBJ1-2; D remains ambiguous. Germline V CDR1 and CDR2: WNHNN, SYGVQD (reference sequence). This CDR3 comprises 13 residues. Trimming left V 3 bases short and J 3 bases short, with 8 bases between. This chain's CDR3 is CASSEQLHYGYTF. Written as DNA, the CDR3 is TGCGCCAGCAGTGAACAGCTCCACTATGGCTACACCTTC.

V usage is TRBV7-3 and J usage is TRBJ2-2, with no clear D. Germline CDR1 and CDR2: SGHTA and FQGTGA. The V end lost 5 bases, the J end lost 6 bases, and 7 bases lay between the germline ends. The length of the CDR3 is 12 residues. The CDR3 sequence is CASSRYPGELFF. The DNA of the CDR3 is TGTGCCAGCAGCCGGTACCCCGGGGAGCTGTTTTTT. The entire variable domain, with the rest obtained from reference TRBV7-3 and TRBJ2-2, is as follows: GAGVSQTPSNKVTEKGKYVELRCDPISGHTALYWYRQSLGQGPEFLIYFQGTGAADDSGLPNDRFFAVRPEGSVSTLKIQRTERGDSAVYLCASSRYPGELFFGEGSRLTVL.

The gene calls are TRBV28 and TRBJ1-5; 9 nucleotides line up with TRBD1. CDR3 length: 16 residues. CDR1 is MDHEN and CDR2 is SYDVKM in the germline V gene. The ends lost 6 bases at V and 1 base at J; junction bases unmatched: 7. Written as DNA, the CDR3 is TGTGCCAGCAGACGCCGGACAGGGGAAAGCAATCAGCCCCAGCATTTT. Amino acid sequence: CASRRRTGESNQPQHF.

The gene calls are TRBV6-5 and TRBJ1-1; the D is unclear. The V end lost 3 bases, the J end lost 7 bases, and 15 bases lay between the germline ends. CDR1 is MNHEY, CDR2 SVGAGI, per germline. This CDR3 is built from 14 residues. DNA of the CDR3: TGTGCCAGCAGTTATTCGAGGGCCGTCGGTGAAGCTTTCTTT. It yields the protein CASSYSRAVGEAFF.

This chain uses TRBV5-8 with TRBJ2-6; no clear D gene. Germline CDR1 and CDR2: SGHTS and YDEGEE. CDR3 length equals 15 residues. Trimming took off 3 bases at V and 2 bases at J, with 9 bases between the two ends. CDR3 amino acids: CASSSGFTGANVLTF. The CDR3 nucleotides read TGTGCCAGCAGCTCGGGTTTTACTGGGGCCAACGTCCTGACTTTC. The whole variable domain, remainder taken from reference TRBV5-8 and TRBJ2-6, is EAGVTQSPTHLIKTRGQQATLRCSPISGHTSVYWYQQALGLGLQFLLWYDEGEERNRGNFPPRFSGRQFPNYSSELNVNALELEDSALYLCASSSGFTGANVLTFGAGSRLTVL.

The chain uses TRBV19 and TRBJ2-2, with 7 bases lining up with TRBD1. Germline V gene sequence: CDR1 LNHDA, CDR2 SQIVND (reference sequence). V gave up 6 bases and J gave up 1 base; unmatched junction bases: 17. This CDR3 comprises 19 residues. CDR3 in amino acids: CASSQYLEGDSQNTGELFF. In nucleotides, the CDR3 is TGTGCCAGTAGCCAGTATCTCGAGGGGGACAGCCAGAACACCGGGGAGCTGTTTTTT.

The CDR3 reads CASSHGQGEDYTF. The CDR3 DNA sequence: TGTGCCAGCAGCCATGGACAGGGCGAGGACTACACCTTC. The J gene is TRBJ1-2, the V gene TRBV4-2; the match to TRBD1 covers 8 bases. Trimming took 3 bases from V and 10 from J; bases not matched to a gene: 7. Germline lookup yields CDR1 LGHNA and CDR2 YNFKEQ. CDR3 length equals 13 residues.

This clone was found once. V is TRBV11-2 and J is TRBJ1-4, with unresolved D. This CDR3 is 14 amino acids long. Germline assignment: CDR1 SGHAT and CDR2 FQNNGV. Between the trimmed V and J ends, which lost 5 bases and 5 bases, there was a span of 12 bases. The chain's CDR3 is CASSPQVRNEKLFF. The CDR3 nucleotides are TGTGCCAGCAGCCCCCAGGTCCGGAATGAAAAACTGTTTTTT. The full variable domain, its missing parts supplied by reference TRBV11-2 and TRBJ1-4, is EAGVAQSPRYKIIEKRQSVAFWCNPISGHATLYWYQQILGQGPKLLIQFQNNGVVDDSQLPKDRFSAERLKGVDSTLKIQPAKLEDSAVYLCASSPQVRNEKLFFGSGTQLSVL.

The gene calls are TRBV4-3 and TRBJ1-2; a weak D match, TRBD1 (5 bases). This CDR3 contains 16 residues. Looked up from germline, CDR1 is LGHNA and CDR2 is YSLEER. Between the trimmed V and J ends, which lost 4 bases and 5 bases, there was a span of 20 bases. The DNA of the CDR3 is TGCGCCAGCAGCCCAGACCGAGAAAAATGGGGGTATGGCTACACCTTC. It encodes CASSPDREKWGYGYTF.

The chain has TRBV6-5 and TRBJ2-2; D remains ambiguous. Germline assignment: CDR1 MNHEY and CDR2 SVGAGI. V lost 6 bases and J 4 bases, leaving 9 bases between the germline ends. The CDR3 has 13 amino acids. CDR3 sequence reads: CASRTGATGELFF. CDR3 DNA sequence: TGTGCCAGCAGAACGGGTGCCACCGGGGAGCTGTTTTTT.

The gene calls are TRBV7-2 and TRBJ2-5; no clear D. CDR3 length: 16 residues. Germline CDR1 reads SGHTA; CDR2 reads FQGNSA. The V gene lost 4 bases and the J gene lost 0 bases, with 15 bases spanning the gap. The CDR3 nucleotides are TGTGCCAGCAGCTGGCGTCAGAGAAAGTACCAAGAGACCCAGTACTTC. The encoded protein is CASSWRQRKYQETQYF.

The genes are TRBV28 and TRBJ2-5; TRBD2 matches 8 bases. This CDR3 comprises 16 residues. CDR1 is MDHEN and CDR2 is SYDVKM in the germline V gene. With 6 bases clipped from V and 1 base from J, the junction kept 10 bases outside the gene matches. CDR3 in DNA: TGTGCCAGCAGGCTTACTAGCGGAGGGGGCCAAGAGACCCAGTACTTC. It specifies CASRLTSGGGQETQYF.

V usage is TRBV9 and J usage is TRBJ2-1; D is unclear. There are 11 residues in the CDR3. Germline lookup yields CDR1 SGDLS and CDR2 YYNGEE. The V and J ends lost 4 bases and 5 bases respectively, with 4 bases between them. The CDR3 nucleotides are TGTGCCAGCAGCTTCAACAATGAGCAGTTCTTC. Translating gives CASSFNNEQFF.

This clone was counted a single time. The V and J genes are TRBV11-2 and TRBJ2-3, with D uncertain. Germline CDR1 is SGHAT and CDR2 is FQNNGV. Trimming shortened V by 8 bases and J by 4 bases, and 16 bases separated the two germline ends. The CDR3 runs 14 residues. As DNA, the CDR3 is TGTGCCAGCGGAGTAAGGGTTCGCCCAGATACGCAGTATTTT. Residues: CASGVRVRPDTQYF. Full variable domain (missing parts from reference TRBV11-2 and TRBJ2-3): EAGVAQSPRYKIIEKRQSVAFWCNPISGHATLYWYQQILGQGPKLLIQFQNNGVVDDSQLPKDRFSAERLKGVDSTLKIQPAKLEDSAVYLCASGVRVRPDTQYFGPGTRLTVL.

V is TRBV5-4 and J is TRBJ2-2; 7 bases fit TRBD2. The CDR3 is made up of 16 amino acids. Germline CDR1 reads SGHNT; CDR2 reads YYREEE (reference sequence). V shed 0 bases, J shed 5 bases, and the junction held 7 bases outside the gene matches. For the CDR3, the DNA is TGTGCCAGCAGCTTGGGTCACCCCGGGGGGACCGGGGAGCTGTTTTTT. Encoded protein: CASSLGHPGGTGELFF.